Listed here are 5 T cell receptor beta chains from one sample, sequenced in a study of shared clonotypes between healthy human individuals (dated by TCRdb to about 2020). Library generation was performed with the immunoSEQ multiplex PCR assay. The source is immuneACCESS, and TCRdb retained only in-frame sequences with V and J called. Part of the clones is not carried over; for the studies checked, unresolved V genes explain less than half of this, and the remainder is unexplained. Present in this sample are around 600,000 clones, roughly 96% of which were seen just once. The ten largest make up around 0.11% of the sample. For the CD8 naive samples, CD45RO-negative cells were positively selected for CCR7, yielding a CD45RA+CCR7+ population from which TemRA cells were excluded. The sample taken for sequencing was naive CD8+ T cells sorted from blood. The sample's cell subset or site, from its label and the paper: CD45RA+CCR7+. These receptors originate from a woman aged 30 to 39 in good health.

The chain employs TRBV6-5 and TRBJ2-3, with 7 positions matching TRBD1. This CDR3 has 13 amino acids. Germline-derived CDR1 and CDR2 are MNHEY and SVGAGI. V trimming: 5 bases; J trimming: 1 base; junction bases outside the gene matches: 0. The CDR3 loop reads CASSGQGTDTQYF. The CDR3 coding sequence is TGTGCCAGCAGTGGACAGGGCACAGATACGCAGTATTTT.

The chain uses TRBV5-6 and TRBJ1-3; the D is unclear. This CDR3 comprises 16 residues. V was shortened by 0 bases and J by 3 bases, with 13 bases between the two germline ends. Germline V gives CDR1 SGHDT, CDR2 YYEEEE. The CDR3 region is CASSLAWVESGNTIYF. The CDR3, as DNA: TGTGCCAGCAGCTTGGCATGGGTGGAGAGTGGAAACACCATATATTTT.

V gene TRBV25-1 combines with J gene TRBJ2-7; 13 nucleotides line up with TRBD2. V shed 4 bases, J shed 5 bases, and the junction held 14 bases outside the gene matches. The CDR3 is made up of 18 amino acids. The germline gives CDR1 MGHDK, CDR2 SYGVNS. The chain's CDR3 is CASSARLAGGPSGDEQYF. In DNA, the CDR3 is TGTGCCAGCAGTGCCAGACTAGCGGGAGGTCCCTCCGGAGACGAGCAGTACTTC.

The rearrangement joins TRBV28 to TRBJ2-5; D is possibly TRBD1 or TRBD2 (6 bases each). Germline V CDR1 and CDR2: MDHEN, SYDVKM. CDR3 length equals 16 residues. With 6 bases removed from V and 1 base from J, the gap between germline ends came to 18 bases. In DNA form, the CDR3 reads TGTGCCAGCAGCCTCCCGAGGGGGGAAATCCAAGAGACCCAGTACTTC. This translates into CASSLPRGEIQETQYF.

This chain's CDR3 is CATRTVANYGYTF. The CDR3 DNA follows: TGTGCCACCAGGACAGTAGCTAACTATGGCTACACCTTC. The chain uses TRBV28 and TRBJ1-2; perhaps TRBD1 as D (6 bases). Germline CDR1 MDHEN, CDR2 SYDVKM. This CDR3 has 13 amino acids. Trimming pared 10 bases from V and 0 bases from J, leaving 12 bases between.